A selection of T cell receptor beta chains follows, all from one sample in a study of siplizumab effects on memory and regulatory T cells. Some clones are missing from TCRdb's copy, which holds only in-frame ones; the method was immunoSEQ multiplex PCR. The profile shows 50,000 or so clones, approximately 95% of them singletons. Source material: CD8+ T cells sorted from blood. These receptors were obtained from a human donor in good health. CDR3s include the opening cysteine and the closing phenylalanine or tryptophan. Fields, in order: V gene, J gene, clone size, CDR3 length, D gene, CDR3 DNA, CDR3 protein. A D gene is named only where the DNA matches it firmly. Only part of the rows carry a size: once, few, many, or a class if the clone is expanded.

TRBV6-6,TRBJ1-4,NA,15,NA,TGTGCCAGCAGTTACGGGGGGGCTCCTAATGAAAAACTGTTTTTT,CASSYGGAPNEKLFF
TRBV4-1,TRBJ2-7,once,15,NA,TGCGCCAGCAGCCAAGATAAGGGGGATCCCTACGAGCAGTACTTC,CASSQDKGDPYEQYF
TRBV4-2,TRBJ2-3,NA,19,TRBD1,TGTGCCAGCAGCCGCGGAGATGGACAGGGTCTCGGTCTCACAGATACGCAGTATTTT,CASSRGDGQGLGLTDTQYF
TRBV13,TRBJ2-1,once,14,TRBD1,TGTGCCAGCAGCTTGGGACAGGGAAGGAGTGAGCAGTTCTTC,CASSLGQGRSEQFF
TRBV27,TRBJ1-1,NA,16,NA,TGTGCCAGCAGTTTATTAATAGGGGGGGGGAACACTGAAGCTTTCTTT,CASSLLIGGGNTEAFF
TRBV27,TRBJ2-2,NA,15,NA,TGTGCCAGCAGTCCTGGCCGACCCGGTCCCGGGGAGCTGTTTTTT,CASSPGRPGPGELFF
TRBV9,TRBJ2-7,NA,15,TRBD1,TGTGCCAGCAGCGCCGGACAGGGGGCATCCTACGAGCAGTACTTC,CASSAGQGASYEQYF
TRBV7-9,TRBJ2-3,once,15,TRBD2,TGTGCCAGCAGCTTTAGCGGGTATTCCACAGATACGCAGTATTTT,CASSFSGYSTDTQYF
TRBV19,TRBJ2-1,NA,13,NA,TGTGCCAGTAGTTGGAACATGTACAATGAGCAGTTCTTC,CASSWNMYNEQFF
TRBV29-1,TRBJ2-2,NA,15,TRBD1,TGCAGCGTTGAACCGGGACAGGGTGACACCGGGGAGCTGTTTTTT,CSVEPGQGDTGELFF
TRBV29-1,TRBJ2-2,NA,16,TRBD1,TGCAGCGTTGAAAGGGTGGGACAGGGGAACACCGGGGAGCTGTTTTTT,CSVERVGQGNTGELFF
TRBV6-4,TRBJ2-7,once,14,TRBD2,TGTGCCAGCACTCTAGCGGGAGCGAGGTTCGAGCAGTACTTC,CASTLAGARFEQYF
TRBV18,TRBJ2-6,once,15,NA,TGTGCCAGCTCACCACCCAACTCTGGGGCCAACGTCCTGACTTTC,CASSPPNSGANVLTF
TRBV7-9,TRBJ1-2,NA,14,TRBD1,TGTGCCAGCAGCTTCTCCGGGACAGGGGATGGCTACACCTTC,CASSFSGTGDGYTF
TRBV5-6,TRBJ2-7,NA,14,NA,TGTGCCAGCAGCTTGGGAGCTAGCTTGGGAGAGCAGTACTTC,CASSLGASLGEQYF
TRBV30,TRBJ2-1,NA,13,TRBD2,TGTGCCTGGAGTGTATCACGGGAGGCTGAGCAGTTCTTC,CAWSVSREAEQFF
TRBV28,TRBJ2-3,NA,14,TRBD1,TGTGCCAGCAGTGTGGGACAGCCCCCAGATACGCAGTATTTT,CASSVGQPPDTQYF
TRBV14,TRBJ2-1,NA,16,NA,TGTGCCAGCAGCCAAGTTGATGGCCCTCGGAGCAATGAGCAGTTCTTC,CASSQVDGPRSNEQFF
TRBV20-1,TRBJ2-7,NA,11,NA,TGCAGTGTAGGGCACTCCTACGAGCAGTACTTC,CSVGHSYEQYF
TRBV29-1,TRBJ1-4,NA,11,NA,TGCAGCGTGCCCTTTGGTCAAAAACTGTTTTTT,CSVPFGQKLFF
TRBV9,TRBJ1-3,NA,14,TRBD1,TGTGCCAGCAGCGTAACAGGGGGCGAAAACACCATATATTTT,CASSVTGGENTIYF
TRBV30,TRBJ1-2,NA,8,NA,TGTGCCTGGAATGGCTACACCTTC,CAWNGYTF
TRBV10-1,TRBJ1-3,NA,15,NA,TGCGCCAGCAGTGAGTCGAACAGCTCTGGAAACACCATATATTTT,CASSESNSSGNTIYF
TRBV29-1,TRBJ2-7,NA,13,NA,TGCAGCGTTGAGGCAGGGTCACTCTACGAGCAGTACTTC,CSVEAGSLYEQYF